The present T cell receptor beta chain was sequenced within a study of cytomegalovirus exposure and HLA in healthy donors. PCR employed 60 Vbeta and 13 Jbeta primers. Repertoires were generated with immunoSEQ multiplex PCR, while TCRdb's copy carries only in-frame clones and drops some. Of approximately 190,000 clones in the sample, about nine tenths were seen once. The CDR3 has 15 residues. The germline V gene has CDR1 MNHNS and CDR2 SASEGT. The V gene lost 6 bases and the J gene lost 0 bases, with 12 bases spanning the gap. Note on this clone: Its antigen is unidentified.

General study results and limits: Equally common other TCR beta chains were less clonally expanded than HLA-associated ones, a later analysis found. Donors were assumed by presence/absence analyses to have roughly uniform sequencing depth.

This TCR derives from a boy aged 2-9 years in good health and CMV-seronegative. What was sequenced was PBMCs. This chain connects TRBV6-1 to TRBJ1-5; D is undetermined. The CDR3: CASSGASNSNQPQHF. The CDR3, as DNA: TGTGCCAGCAGCGGAGCTTCAAATAGCAATCAGCCCCAGCATTTT.